The 29 T cell receptor beta chains given below trace back to one sample, sequenced in a study of CD8 T cells in ankylosing spondylitis. The antigens these receptors bind are not known. Study-wide points: There was a TCR beta motif, made of eight highly homologous variants, that appeared characteristic of ankylosing spondylitis blood.

Using its own MiXCR run on the 5' RACE reads, TCRdb lists one record per CDR3 protein. The table shows approximately 400,000 distinct CDR3 sequences, with 15% to 20% occurring only once. The sample taken for sequencing was blood, either unsorted or a sorted T cell fraction (not recorded which). The receptors come from a male donor with ankylosing spondylitis.

This sequence joins TRBV5-1 and TRBJ1-6, with 9 nucleotides matching TRBD1. Trimming took 0 bases from V and 9 from J; bases not matched to a gene: 4. The CDR3 consists of 15 residues. The germline CDR1 and CDR2 sequences are SGHRS and YFSETQ. In DNA, the CDR3 is TGCGCCAGCAGCTTGGGACAGGGGGAAGGTTCACCCCTCCACTTT. Its protein product is CASSLGQGEGSPLHF.

This chain joins TRBV3-1 and TRBJ2-7; 8 bases match TRBD1. The CDR3 is made up of 14 amino acids. The V gene's germline CDR1 is LGHDT and CDR2 YNNKEL (reference sequence). The junction had 4 bases not matched to a gene; V was cut back by 1 base and J by 5 bases. The CDR3 DNA is TGTGCCAGCAGCCAAGCGACAGGGGAACACGAGCAGTACTTC. Its protein is CASSQATGEHEQYF.

In its sample, this clonotype was seen many times. V gene TRBV5-1 combines with J gene TRBJ2-7, with TRBD1 matching 9 bases. Per the germline V gene, CDR1 is SGHRS and CDR2 is YFSETQ. Germline trimming cut 0 bases from V and 1 base from J; bases unmatched to any gene: 2. There are 15 residues in the CDR3. In DNA form, the CDR3 reads TGCGCCAGCAGCTTGGGGGGACAGGGTTCCTACGAGCAGTACTTC. Amino acids: CASSLGGQGSYEQYF.

This clonotype was recorded at least ten times. The chain links TRBV18 to TRBJ2-3, with D perhaps matching TRBD2 (5 bases). CDR1 and CDR2 from the germline V gene are KGHSH and LQKENI. CDR3 length equals 14 residues. V was shortened by 3 bases and J by 4 bases, with 11 bases between the two germline ends. The CDR3 DNA reads as TGTGCCAGCTCACCGGTTAGCGACGCAGATACGCAGTATTTT. It is translated as CASSPVSDADTQYF.

This clonotype appeared a few times. The CDR3 sequence: CASSSGQPQDGYTF. The DNA for the CDR3 is TGCGCCAGCAGCTCGGGACAGCCGCAAGATGGCTACACCTTC. V usage is TRBV5-1 and J usage is TRBJ1-2, with TRBD1 matching 7 bases. The V segment lost 3 bases and the J segment 6 bases; nucleotides outside the gene matches: 8. CDR1 and CDR2 (germline): SGHRS, YFSETQ. CDR3 length equals 14 residues.

The chain links TRBV6-4 to TRBJ2-1, with 12 bases identical to TRBD1. The CDR3 is 16 amino acids. The V gene end was trimmed by 5 bases and the J gene end by 9 bases; junction bases not matched to a gene: 11. Germline V CDR1 and CDR2: MRHNA, SNTAGT. CDR3 region: CASSPRDRGQRGEQFF. For the CDR3, the DNA is TGTGCCAGCAGTCCGCGGGACAGGGGGCAAAGGGGTGAGCAGTTCTTC.

The gene calls are TRBV25-1 and TRBJ1-2; 7 bases are shared with TRBD1. CDR3 length: 14 amino acids. Germline V gene lookup returns CDR1 MGHDK and CDR2 SYGVNS. The V and J ends lost 1 base and 13 bases, in that order; junction bases with no gene match: 12. DNA for the CDR3: TGTGCCAGCAGTGAATCCCGGGACAGACGCGGGTGCACCTTC. Its translation is CASSESRDRRGCTF.

The chain couples TRBV20-1 to TRBJ2-7; D perhaps matches TRBD1 (6 bases). The CDR3 spans 11 residues. CDR1 is DFQATT, CDR2 SNEGSKA, per germline (reference sequence). V lost 5 bases, J lost 3 bases, and 8 bases lay in between. The CDR3 reads CSAAQGYEQYF. CDR3 coding DNA: TGCAGTGCTGCACAGGGCTACGAGCAGTACTTC.

This chain uses TRBV18 with TRBJ1-3; the D gene is possibly TRBD1 (5 bases). Germline CDR1 is KGHSH and CDR2 is LQKENI. The CDR3 contains 15 residues. Trimming left V 3 bases short and J 4 bases short, with 13 bases between. CDR3 DNA sequence: TGTGCCAGCTCACCTCAGGGAGATCGAGGAAACACCATATATTTT. Translating gives CASSPQGDRGNTIYF.

In this sample, this clonotype turned up a few times. The chain combines TRBV6-1 with TRBJ1-2; no firm D call. Trimming took 6 bases from V and 6 from J, leaving 17 bases between them. CDR1 and CDR2 from the germline V gene are MNHNS and SASEGT. CDR3 size: 14 residues. The CDR3 bases are TGTGCCAGCAGCTCCGACACGAGGCGCCATGGCTACACCTTC. It is translated as CASSSDTRRHGYTF.

This clonotype came up many times. The rearrangement joins TRBV29-1 to TRBJ1-1; D is unclear. The CDR3 totals 13 residues. Trimming stripped 5 bases from V and 3 bases from J, with 13 bases between. The V gene's germline CDR1 is SQVTM and CDR2 ANQGSEA. The CDR3: CSVLRGGDTEAFF. The CDR3 DNA reads TGCAGCGTTCTTCGGGGTGGGGACACTGAAGCTTTCTTT.

The V and J genes are TRBV6-1 and TRBJ2-6; D remains unclear. Deletions cut 5 bases from V and 1 base from J, with 9 bases between. Germline CDR1 and CDR2: MNHNS and SASEGT. The CDR3 contains 15 residues. The CDR3 nucleotides are TGTGCCAGCAGTAAGCTCGTATCTGGGGCCAACGTCCTGACTTTC. This sequence encodes CASSKLVSGANVLTF.

This sequence joins TRBV20-1 and TRBJ2-1; 9 bases align to TRBD1. The CDR3 contains 15 residues. Unmatched junction bases numbered 5, after V lost 0 bases and J lost 5 bases. The germline gives CDR1 DFQATT, CDR2 SNEGSKA (reference sequence). The CDR3 loop is CSAREWWTGDNEQFF. DNA for the CDR3: TGCAGTGCTAGAGAGTGGTGGACAGGGGACAATGAGCAGTTCTTC.

The genes are TRBV5-1 and TRBJ1-5; 10 bases map to TRBD1. The CDR3 runs 16 residues. In germline, CDR1 is SGHRS, CDR2 YFSETQ. V lost 0 bases and J lost 5; bases outside the gene matches: 5. The CDR3 loop reads CASSLGGTGVDQPQHF. CDR3 coding DNA: TGCGCCAGCAGCTTGGGGGGGACAGGGGTCGATCAGCCCCAGCATTTT. The full variable domain, rest sourced from reference TRBV5-1 and TRBJ1-5, is KAGVTQTPRYLIKTRGQQVTLSCSPISGHRSVSWYQQTPGQGLQFLFEYFSETQRNKGNFPGRFSGRQFSNSRSEMNVSTLELGDSALYLCASSLGGTGVDQPQHFGDGTRLSIL.

In its sample, this clonotype was seen a few times. The CDR3 loop is CAWNSGLAYNEQFF. The CDR3 coding sequence is TGTGCCTGGAATTCGGGACTAGCCTACAATGAGCAGTTCTTC. The rearrangement uses TRBV30 and TRBJ2-1; 8 positions match TRBD2. The V and J ends lost 4 bases and 2 bases, in that order; junction bases with no gene match: 4. Germline V lookup: CDR1 GTSNPN, CDR2 SVGIG (reference sequence). The CDR3 loop spans 14 amino acids.

This chain links TRBV5-1 with TRBJ1-2, with D maybe TRBD1 (5 bases). This CDR3 spans 13 amino acids. Trimming removed 4 bases from V and 8 bases from J, with 15 bases in between. Germline loops: CDR1 SGHRS, CDR2 YFSETQ. The DNA for the CDR3 is TGCGCCAGCAGCGTATCGGGGGAGGGCGGCTACACCTTC. Translation gives CASSVSGEGGYTF.

The chain uses TRBV7-8 and TRBJ2-7; 12 positions match TRBD1. CDR3 size: 16 residues. Looked up from germline, CDR1 is SGHVS and CDR2 is FQNEAQ. The V segment lost 5 bases and the J segment 6 bases; nucleotides outside the gene matches: 11. CDR3 DNA sequence: TGTGCCAGCAGCGCCGCCCCCGGGACAGGGGGCGCCGAGCAGTACTTC. The encoded protein is CASSAAPGTGGAEQYF.

V is TRBV3-1 and J is TRBJ2-1; 10 bases are a match to TRBD2. Germline V gene sequence: CDR1 LGHDT, CDR2 YNNKEL (reference sequence). The CDR3 runs 16 residues. V lost 5 bases and J lost 6; bases outside the gene matches: 10. The CDR3 DNA sequence: TGTGCCAGCAGCGGTAGCGGGGGGTCCTCGGGCAATGAGCAGTTCTTC. This codes for CASSGSGGSSGNEQFF.

The V gene is TRBV11-2, the J gene TRBJ2-2; possibly TRBD1 for D (5 bases). Trimming left V 2 bases short and J 2 bases short, with 9 bases between. The CDR3 contains 15 residues. Looked up from germline, CDR1 is SGHAT and CDR2 is FQNNGV. The CDR3, as DNA: TGTGCCAGCAGCTTACACAGGTTAAACACCGGGGAGCTGTTTTTT. This codes for CASSLHRLNTGELFF.

This chain joins TRBV7-6 and TRBJ2-1, with 8 bases aligning to TRBD2. Germline-derived CDR1 and CDR2 are SGHVS and FNYEAQ. Trimming cost V 4 bases and J 8 bases; bases outside gene matches: 16. The CDR3 covers 17 residues. The DNA for the CDR3 is TGTGCCAGCAGCTCCCCTTGGGTGACGGGAGGGCCCCATGAGCAGTTCTTC. It encodes CASSSPWVTGGPHEQFF.

V gene TRBV18 combines with J gene TRBJ2-1, with D possibly matching TRBD2 (5 bases). The ends were cut back, 0 bases at V and 3 bases at J, with 9 bases in the middle. Germline V lookup: CDR1 KGHSH, CDR2 LQKENI. The CDR3 loop spans 15 amino acids. The CDR3 spells CASSPPNGIYNEQFF. CDR3 sequence (DNA): TGTGCCAGCTCACCACCGAACGGGATCTACAATGAGCAGTTCTTC.

This clonotype was detected a few times. The chain is built from TRBV7-2 and TRBJ1-1; D not certain. The germline V gene encodes CDR1 SGHTA and CDR2 FQGNSA. The CDR3 totals 14 residues. The V end was cut by 1 base, the J end by 0 bases, with 6 bases between. The CDR3: CASSLVILNTEAFF. The CDR3 DNA reads as TGTGCCAGCAGCTTAGTGATACTGAACACTGAAGCTTTCTTT.

This clonotype showed up many times. CDR3 nucleotide sequence: TGCAGTGCTAGAGGCTGGGAAGGGGAACGGTTCTTC. As protein: CSARGWEGERFF. The rearrangement links TRBV20-1 to TRBJ2-1; the D gene is possibly TRBD1 (5 bases). Trimming took off 1 base at V and 15 bases at J, with 16 bases between the two ends. The CDR3 contains 12 residues. The V gene's germline CDR1 is DFQATT and CDR2 SNEGSKA (reference sequence).

This clonotype has a handful of counts. The rearrangement links TRBV28 to TRBJ2-2; TRBD1 agrees at 8 bases. CDR1 and CDR2 (germline): MDHEN, SYDVKM. V lost 6 bases and J lost 5; bases outside the gene matches: 8. The CDR3 covers 15 residues. The DNA for the CDR3 is TGTGCCAGCAGAACAGGGACAGGAGAGACCGGGGAGCTGTTTTTT. Translated: CASRTGTGETGELFF.

The chain joins TRBV5-6 to TRBJ2-2; no clear D. Germline-derived CDR1 and CDR2 are SGHDT and YYEEEE. V lost 4 bases, J lost 1 base, and 14 bases lay in between. The CDR3 has 16 residues. The CDR3 sequence is CASSALVEGNTGELFF. The CDR3 coding sequence is TGTGCCAGCAGCGCGCTAGTAGAAGGGAACACCGGGGAGCTGTTTTTT.

This clonotype was seen a handful of times. This rearrangement joins TRBV6-1 to TRBJ1-1, with D unclear. The CDR3 covers 11 residues. Germline CDR1 MNHNS, CDR2 SASEGT. V lost 10 bases, J lost 11 bases, and 17 bases lay in between. The CDR3 bases are TGTGCCACCGAAGACCTCCTCGAGGCTTTCTTT. It encodes CATEDLLEAFF.

This clonotype was detected many times. The chain is built from TRBV7-9 and TRBJ2-3; D remains ambiguous. V was pared by 7 bases and J by 0 bases, with 5 bases between. Germline CDR1 is SEHNR and CDR2 is FQNEAQ (reference sequence). The CDR3 loop spans 12 amino acids. CDR3 amino acids: CASNPSTDTQYF. The CDR3 DNA follows: TGTGCCAGCAATCCGAGCACAGATACGCAGTATTTT.

J is TRBJ1-2 and V is TRBV6-1; 9 nucleotides agree with TRBD1. V was clipped by 5 bases and J by 5 bases; unmatched bases: 6. The CDR3 spans 14 residues. The germline CDR1 and CDR2 sequences are MNHNS and SASEGT. CDR3 protein: CASSSGTGLYGYTF. CDR3 nucleotide sequence: TGTGCCAGCAGTAGCGGGACAGGGCTATATGGCTACACCTTC.

The chain has TRBV6-2 or TRBV6-3 and TRBJ2-7; the match to TRBD2 covers 8 bases. The CDR3 has 18 amino acids. With V trimmed by 2 bases and J by 0 bases, 12 bases remained unmatched. Germline V gives CDR1 MNHEY, CDR2 SVGEGT. CDR3 region: CASSYTPGLVGRSYEQYF. The CDR3 DNA sequence: TGTGCCAGCAGTTACACTCCGGGACTAGTGGGCCGCTCCTACGAGCAGTACTTC.